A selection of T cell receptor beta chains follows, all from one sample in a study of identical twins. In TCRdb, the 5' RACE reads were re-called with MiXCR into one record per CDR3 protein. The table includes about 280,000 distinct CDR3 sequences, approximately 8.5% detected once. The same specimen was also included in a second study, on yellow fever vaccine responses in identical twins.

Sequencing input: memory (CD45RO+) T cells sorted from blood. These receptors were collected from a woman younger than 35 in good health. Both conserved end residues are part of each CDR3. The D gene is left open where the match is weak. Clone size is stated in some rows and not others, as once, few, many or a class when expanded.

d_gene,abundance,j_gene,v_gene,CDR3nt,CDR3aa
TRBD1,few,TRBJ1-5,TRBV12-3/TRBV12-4,TGTGCCAGCAGTCCACAGGGGGCGCTGGGCAATCAGCCCCAGCATTTT,CASSPQGALGNQPQHF
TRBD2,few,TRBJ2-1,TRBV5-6,TGTGCCAGCAGCGAGGGATGGACTAGCGGGGTCAATGAGCAGTTCTTC,CASSEGWTSGVNEQFF
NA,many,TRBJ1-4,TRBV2,TGTGCCAGCAGCTACGTTACAACTAATGAAAAACTGTTTTTT,CASSYVTTNEKLFF
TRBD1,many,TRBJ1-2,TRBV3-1,TGTGCCAGCAGCCGAAGCGGGGCCAGGGGGAACTATGGCTACACCTTC,CASSRSGARGNYGYTF
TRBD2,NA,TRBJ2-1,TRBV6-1,TGTGCCAGCAGTGTCGATTTAGCGGGGGGGGTATGGAAGCAGTTCTTC,CASSVDLAGGVWKQFF
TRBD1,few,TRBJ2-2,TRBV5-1,TGCGCCAGCAGCGCACAGGGGGTGAACACCGGGGAGCTGTTTTTT,CASSAQGVNTGELFF
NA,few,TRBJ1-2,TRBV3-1,TGTGCCAGCAGCCAAGATTTCTGGGATGGCTACACCTTC,CASSQDFWDGYTF
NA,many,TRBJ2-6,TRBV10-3,TGTGCCATCAGTGAGTCGTGGGGATCTGGGGCCAACGTCCTGACTTTC,CAISESWGSGANVLTF
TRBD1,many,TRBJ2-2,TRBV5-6,TGTGCCAGCAGCGCTCCGGGACAGGGGGCAAGCGGGGAGCTGTTTTTT,CASSAPGQGASGELFF
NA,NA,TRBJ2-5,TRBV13,TGTGCCAGCAGCCCCGCCCGGGGGCCAGAAGAGACCCAGTACTTC,CASSPARGPEETQYF
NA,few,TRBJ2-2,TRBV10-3,TGTGCCATCAGTGAGTCGAGGCTACTACTCCGGAACACCGGGGAGCTGTTTTTT,CAISESRLLLRNTGELFF
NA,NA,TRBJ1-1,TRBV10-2,TGCGCCAGCAGTGATCGGTCGGCGAACACTGAAGCTTTCTTT,CASSDRSANTEAFF
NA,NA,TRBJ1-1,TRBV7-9,TGTGCCAGCAGCCTGAACGATGAGACTGAAGCTTTCTTT,CASSLNDETEAFF
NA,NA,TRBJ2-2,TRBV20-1,TGCAGTGCTAGTCGCCCCGGGGAGCTGTTTTTT,CSASRPGELFF
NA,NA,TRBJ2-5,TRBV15,TGTGCCACCAGCAGACAGGGGAGGGGAGAGACCCAGTACTTC,CATSRQGRGETQYF
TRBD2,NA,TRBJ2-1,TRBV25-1,TGTGCCAGCAGTGAATCGGCTAGCGGGAGACGGTCCTACAATGAGCAGTTCTTC,CASSESASGRRSYNEQFF
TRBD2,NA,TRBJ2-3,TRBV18,TGTGCCAGCTCACCACGGGGTAGCGGGAGGTCAGATACGCAGTATTTT,CASSPRGSGRSDTQYF
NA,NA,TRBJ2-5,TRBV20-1,TGCAGTGCTAGGTTTTTAGCGCAGCCAGAGACCCAGTACTTC,CSARFLAQPETQYF
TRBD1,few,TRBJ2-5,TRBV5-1,TGCGCCAGCAGCGTCAGGGGGAAGTGGGAGACCCAGTACTTC,CASSVRGKWETQYF
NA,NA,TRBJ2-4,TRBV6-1,TGTGCCAGCGGCCGGGACATTCAGTACTTC,CASGRDIQYF
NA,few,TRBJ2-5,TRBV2,TGTGCCAGCAAGAGGTCCCAAGAGACCCAGTACTTC,CASKRSQETQYF
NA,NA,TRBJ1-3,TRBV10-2,TGCGCCAGCAGTGAGAGGGAGGGGATCTCTGGAAACACCATATATTTT,CASSEREGISGNTIYF
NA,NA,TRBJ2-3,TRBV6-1,TGTGCCAGCAGGTGGACCAATCGGGATACGCAGTATTTT,CASRWTNRDTQYF
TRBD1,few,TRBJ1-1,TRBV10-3,TGTGCCATCAGTGTAAGTAACAGGGGAAACACTGAAGCTTTCTTT,CAISVSNRGNTEAFF
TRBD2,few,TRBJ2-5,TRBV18,TGTGCCAGCTCACCACCGTCCCTAGCGGGAGAGACCCAGTACTTC,CASSPPSLAGETQYF
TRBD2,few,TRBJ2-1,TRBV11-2,TGTGCCAGCAGCTTAGGGGGGACTACGCCCTATAGTGAGCAGTTCTTC,CASSLGGTTPYSEQFF
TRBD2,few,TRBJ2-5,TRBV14,TGTGCCAGCAGCCCGCGTCGGGGGGTGGTGCAAGAGACCCAGTACTTC,CASSPRRGVVQETQYF
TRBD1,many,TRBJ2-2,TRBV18,TGTGCCAGCTCACCGGAGGTGTGGGACAGGGGAGACACCGGGGAGCTGTTTTTT,CASSPEVWDRGDTGELFF
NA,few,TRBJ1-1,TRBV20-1,TGCAGTGCTAGAAGGCGGGGGTTCGGTTGGCAGGCGCCTGAAGCTTTCTTT,CSARRRGFGWQAPEAFF
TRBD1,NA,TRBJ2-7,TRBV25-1,TGTGCCAGCAGTGACCGGGACAGTTCCTACGAGCAGTACTTC,CASSDRDSSYEQYF
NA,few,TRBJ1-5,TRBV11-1,TGTGCCAGCAGCTTTTTCGGTCCGGACCCACTGAGGAGCAATCAGCCCCAGCATTTT,CASSFFGPDPLRSNQPQHF
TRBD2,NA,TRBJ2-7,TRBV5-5,TGTGCCAGCAGCCCAACTAGCGGGGACCTCTACGAGCAGTACTTC,CASSPTSGDLYEQYF
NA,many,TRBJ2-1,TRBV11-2,TGTGCCAGCAGCTTAGAGTCCTCTGGGGGCCGCTCCTACAATGAGCAGTTCTTC,CASSLESSGGRSYNEQFF
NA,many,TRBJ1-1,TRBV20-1,TGCAGTGTAGTACAGGGACAAACTGAAGCTTTCTTT,CSVVQGQTEAFF
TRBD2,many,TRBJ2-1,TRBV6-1,TGTGCCAGCAGCCCTCGGGGTACTAGCGGGAGTTATGAGCAGTTCTTC,CASSPRGTSGSYEQFF
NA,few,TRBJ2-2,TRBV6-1,TGTGCCAGCAGCCGGGAGCGCACCGGGGAGCTGTTTTTT,CASSRERTGELFF
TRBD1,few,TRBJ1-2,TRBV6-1,TGTGCCAGCAGCCAATTTTACAGACAGGGCGACTATGGCTACACCTTC,CASSQFYRQGDYGYTF
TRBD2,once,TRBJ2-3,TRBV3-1,TGTGCCAGCAGCCAAGGTCTCACTAGCGGGCAGGGCAGCACAGATACGCAGTATTTT,CASSQGLTSGQGSTDTQYF
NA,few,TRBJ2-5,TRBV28,TGTGCCAGCAGTAAACGAGACTGGAGTACGAAAGAGACCCAGTACTTC,CASSKRDWSTKETQYF
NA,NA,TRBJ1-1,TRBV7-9,TGTGCCAGCAGCTTGGATGGGGGCTTAGGGAACACTGAAGCTTTCTTT,CASSLDGGLGNTEAFF
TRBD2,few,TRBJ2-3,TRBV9,TGTGCCAGCAGCCGACTAGCCAGCACAGATACGCAGTATTTT,CASSRLASTDTQYF
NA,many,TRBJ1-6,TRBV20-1,TGCAGTGCTAGAGTATCGCAGGGGACAAATTCACCCCTCCACTTT,CSARVSQGTNSPLHF
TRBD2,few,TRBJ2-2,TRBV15,TGTGCCACCAGCTTCGGACGGGGGGATATGGGCACCGGGGAGCTGTTTTTT,CATSFGRGDMGTGELFF
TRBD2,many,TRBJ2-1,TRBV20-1,TGCAGTGCTAGGGATAGCGGGAGCCCCTACAATGAGCAGTTCTTC,CSARDSGSPYNEQFF
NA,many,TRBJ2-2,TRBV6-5,TGTGCCAGCAGTTACTCGATAGCAGTAACCGGGGAGCTGTTTTTT,CASSYSIAVTGELFF
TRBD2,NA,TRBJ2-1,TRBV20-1,TGCAGTGCTAGTCCTCTGGGACTAGCGGGGGACTCCTACAATGAGCAGTTCTTC,CSASPLGLAGDSYNEQFF
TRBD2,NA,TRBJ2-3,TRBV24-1,TGTGCCACCAGTGATTACTCCGGCGGGAGGGGGTCGGATACGCAGTATTTT,CATSDYSGGRGSDTQYF
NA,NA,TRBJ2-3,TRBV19,TGTGCCAGTAGTACAGCGGGTTCTAGCACAGATACGCAGTATTTT,CASSTAGSSTDTQYF
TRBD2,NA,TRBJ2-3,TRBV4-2,TGTGCCAGCAGCCAAGAGGCGGGAGGTGGGACAGATACGCAGTATTTT,CASSQEAGGGTDTQYF
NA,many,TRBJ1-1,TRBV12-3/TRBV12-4,TGTGCCAGCACCTCACTATCGACCGTGGGGAACACTGAAGCTTTCTTT,CASTSLSTVGNTEAFF
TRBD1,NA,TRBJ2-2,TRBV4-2,TGTGCCAGCAGCCCTATACAGGGGGCAAGTACCGGGGAGCTGTTTTTT,CASSPIQGASTGELFF
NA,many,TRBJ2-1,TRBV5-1,TGCGCCAGCAGCTTGGGACTAGGTGCGCGGAATGAGCAGTTCTTC,CASSLGLGARNEQFF
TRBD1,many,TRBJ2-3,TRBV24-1,TGTGCCACCAGTGACCCGGGACAGGGGAGGGATACGCAGTATTTT,CATSDPGQGRDTQYF
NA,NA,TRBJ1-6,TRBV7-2,TGTGCCAGCACCATAATGGGGGGAGAACCCCTCCACTTT,CASTIMGGEPLHF
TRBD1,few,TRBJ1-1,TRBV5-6,TGTGCCAGCAGAGGGGGCATAGGTATGAACACTGAAGCTTTCTTT,CASRGGIGMNTEAFF
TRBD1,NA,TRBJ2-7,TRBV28,TGTGCCAGCAGTACCCGAATCGGACAGGGAAATCCCTACGAGCAGTACTTC,CASSTRIGQGNPYEQYF
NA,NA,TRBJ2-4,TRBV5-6,TGTGCCAGCAGCTTCGTAGGGGGACAAAACATTCAGTACTTC,CASSFVGGQNIQYF
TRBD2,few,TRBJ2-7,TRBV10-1,TGCGCCAGCAGTGAAGAGTACGGCGGGAGGTACGAGCAGTACTTC,CASSEEYGGRYEQYF
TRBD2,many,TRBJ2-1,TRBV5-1,TGCGCCAGCAGCGATACGGGACTAGCGGGAGGGCCGAGTGAGCAGTTCTTC,CASSDTGLAGGPSEQFF